Given below is one T cell receptor beta chain in context. The antigen is not known. The donors were members of the approximately 130-subject validation cohort (separate from the approximately 650-subject first cohort). The CDR3 extends over 12 amino acids. V lost 3 bases to trimming and J lost 6 bases, with 8 bases between them. Germline V gene data show CDR1 as ENHRY and CDR2 as SYGVKD. This sample is part of a study of cytomegalovirus exposure and HLA in healthy donors. Study conclusions and caveats: A classifier reportedly called cytomegalovirus status with high sensitivity and specificity. TCR beta chains numbering roughly 150 were designated cytomegalovirus-associated.

Profiling relied on immunoSEQ multiplex PCR, and the TCRdb table lists in-frame clones only, not all of them. The table has roughly 150,000 clones, more than 70% seen once. This chain connects TRBV10-3 to TRBJ1-1; D is unclear. The receptor was derived from a man younger than 35 in good health and CMV-seronegative. The material sequenced was PBMCs. Here the CDR3 reads CAISDPVAEAFF. The CDR3 DNA follows: TGTGCCATCAGTGACCCCGTCGCTGAAGCTTTCTTT.